What follows are 27 T cell receptor beta chains derived from one specimen sequenced in a study of graft-versus-host responses after intestinal transplantation. This table comes from immunoSEQ multiplex PCR, and its TCRdb copy is limited to in-frame clones, with some not included. This table has approximately 15,000 clones, about 38% appearing once. Responders that carried the CFSE label, approximately 200,000 of them, were plated with approximately 200,000 irradiated, violet-dye-labeled stimulator cells. The source material was alloreactive CD8+ T cells from a mixed lymphocyte reaction culture, sampled before intestinal transplant. Sample subset: CFSE-low proliferating T cells sorted from approximately 6-day pre-transplant mixed lymphocyte reaction (GvH or HvG direction). All receptors derive from a human patient who received an intestinal transplant.

The chain combines TRBV9 with TRBJ2-4; maybe TRBD2 (6 bases). The germline V gene encodes CDR1 SGDLS and CDR2 YYNGEE. The CDR3 consists of 19 residues. V lost 4 bases and J 4 bases, leaving 27 bases between the germline ends. CDR3 loop: CASSPRAGGRGWLKNIQYF. CDR3 DNA: TGTGCCAGCAGCCCCCGCGCCGGAGGGAGAGGGTGGTTGAAAAACATTCAGTACTTC.

The chain carries TRBV4-1 and TRBJ2-2; 11 nucleotides agree with TRBD2. CDR3 length equals 17 residues. Germline V lookup: CDR1 MGHRA, CDR2 YSYEKL. With 1 base clipped from V and 6 bases from J, the junction kept 7 bases outside the gene matches. CDR3 protein: CASSQGRTSGSAGELFF. CDR3 in DNA: TGCGCCAGCAGCCAAGGGCGAACTAGCGGGAGTGCCGGGGAGCTGTTTTTT.

V and J are TRBV5-6 and TRBJ2-7; tentatively, D is TRBD1 or TRBD2 (5 bases each). In germline, CDR1 is SGHDT, CDR2 YYEEEE. Trimming left V 0 bases short and J 0 bases short, with 22 bases between. The CDR3 contains 19 residues. The chain's CDR3 is CASSLEPGQIVTGSYEQYF. CDR3 DNA: TGTGCCAGCAGCTTGGAGCCGGGGCAAATCGTCACTGGCTCCTACGAGCAGTACTTC.

This clone was observed a handful of times. The chain recombines TRBV27 with TRBJ2-1; 8 bases map to TRBD2. Germline lookup yields CDR1 MNHEY and CDR2 SMNVEV (reference sequence). J gave up 13 bases and V 4 bases, and 6 bases lay outside the gene matches. This CDR3 comprises 12 residues. CDR3 in amino acids: CASSSLLAEQFF. The CDR3 DNA is TGTGCCAGCAGTTCCCTACTAGCGGAACAGTTCTTC.

This clone was detected only a few times. The chain combines TRBV10-2 with TRBJ1-1; no definite D call. Trimming left V 1 base short and J 6 bases short, with 12 bases between. The CDR3 contains 14 residues. CDR1 and CDR2 (germline): WSHSY, SAAADI. Written as DNA, the CDR3 is TGCGCCAGCAGTGAGTATGCGGGGATCCCTGAAGCTTTCTTT. This sequence encodes CASSEYAGIPEAFF.

This chain links TRBV7-2 with TRBJ2-7; 8 bases align to TRBD1. After removal of 5 bases from V and 5 bases from J, the junction contained 11 bases not matched to a gene. There are 15 residues in the CDR3. Looked up from germline, CDR1 is SGHTA and CDR2 is FQGNSA. This CDR3 is CASSPSGQVTHEQYF. For the CDR3, the DNA is TGTGCCAGCAGCCCCTCGGGACAGGTTACGCACGAGCAGTACTTC.

This chain joins TRBV10-3 and TRBJ2-2; 7 positions agree with TRBD1. The V gene's germline CDR1 is ENHRY and CDR2 SYGVKD. There are 13 residues in the CDR3. The V gene end was trimmed by 9 bases and the J gene end by 2 bases; junction bases not matched to a gene: 3. The CDR3: CAIGTENTGELFF. As DNA, the CDR3 is TGTGCCATTGGGACAGAAAACACCGGGGAGCTGTTTTTT.

About this clone: A much larger clone is a single base away; this may be a read error. This chain uses TRBV5-1 with TRBJ1-2, with 7 nucleotides matching TRBD1. Trimming at V came to 0 bases and at J to 3 bases, leaving 5 bases not matched to a gene. CDR3 length: 15 residues. Germline CDR1 reads SGHRS; CDR2 reads YFSETQ. DNA of the CDR3: TGCGCCAGCAGCTTGGGTCAGGGGGAATACTATGGCTACACCTTC. It is translated as CASSLGQGEYYGYTF. The full variable domain, its missing parts supplied by reference TRBV5-1 and TRBJ1-2, is KAGVTQTPRYLIKTRGQQVTLSCSPISGHRSVSWYQQTPGQGLQFLFEYFSETQRNKGNFPGRFSGRQFSNSRSEMNVSTLELGDSALYLCASSLGQGEYYGYTFGSGTRLTVV.

This rearrangement joins TRBV2 to TRBJ1-5, with D unresolved. The CDR3 contains 15 residues. The V end lost 4 bases, the J end lost 0 bases, and 10 bases lay between the germline ends. The germline V gene encodes CDR1 SNHLY and CDR2 FYNNEI. Here the CDR3 reads CASSARTYSNQPQHF. CDR3 DNA: TGTGCCAGCAGTGCACGGACCTATAGCAATCAGCCCCAGCATTTT.

This chain joins TRBV6-5 and TRBJ2-7; D gene unclear. The CDR3 length is 13 residues. Germline lookup yields CDR1 MNHEY and CDR2 SVGAGI. The V and J ends lost 4 bases and 2 bases respectively, with 9 bases between them. CDR3 coding DNA: TGTGCCAGCAGTTTAGGTGGTACCTACGAGCAGTACTTC. It translates to CASSLGGTYEQYF.

The rearrangement links TRBV11-2 to TRBJ2-7, with no clear D. The CDR3 length is 15 residues. Germline CDR1 SGHAT, CDR2 FQNNGV. Trimming shortened V by 2 bases and J by 1 base, and 12 bases separated the two germline ends. CDR3 sequence: CASSLHLEMSYEQYF. CDR3 nucleotides: TGTGCCAGCAGCTTACACCTCGAGATGTCCTACGAGCAGTACTTC.

A few counts support this clone. The V gene is TRBV7-9, the J gene TRBJ2-1; 9 nucleotides agree with TRBD2. The V and J ends lost 5 bases and 5 bases, in that order; junction bases with no gene match: 16. This CDR3 contains 18 residues. Per the germline V gene, CDR1 is SEHNR and CDR2 is FQNEAQ (reference sequence). The DNA of the CDR3 is TGTGCCAGCAGCCCAGCCAGGTCTAGCGGGAACATCGACAATGAGCAGTTCTTC. As protein: CASSPARSSGNIDNEQFF.

The chain uses TRBV7-2 and TRBJ2-1; 8 bases agree with TRBD2. The CDR3 has 15 residues. CDR1 and CDR2 (germline): SGHTA, FQGNSA. V was pared by 1 base and J by 8 bases, with 7 bases of the junction left unmatched. The CDR3 bases are TGTGCCAGCAGCTTAGGATTAGCGGGATTGGATGAGCAGTTCTTC. It translates to CASSLGLAGLDEQFF.

The chain couples TRBV19 to TRBJ2-7; 9 bases fit TRBD1. Germline V CDR1 and CDR2: LNHDA, SQIVND (reference sequence). After removal of 5 bases from V and 7 bases from J, the junction contained 6 bases not matched to a gene. The CDR3 has 13 amino acids. This CDR3 reads CASSLGTGREQYF. For the CDR3, the DNA is TGTGCCAGTAGTCTCGGGACAGGGCGGGAGCAGTACTTC.

V is TRBV10-2 and J is TRBJ1-1, with unresolved D. The V and J ends lost 2 bases and 2 bases respectively, with 3 bases between them. The CDR3 contains 12 residues. Looked up from germline, CDR1 is WSHSY and CDR2 is SAAADI. The chain's CDR3 is CASSEVNTEAFF. The CDR3 coding sequence is TGCGCCAGCAGTGAGGTCAACACTGAAGCTTTCTTT.

The CDR3 protein is CASSSGTLVMTDTQYF. DNA of the CDR3: TGTGCCAGCAGTTCCGGGACTCTCGTCATGACAGATACGCAGTATTTT. The rearrangement links TRBV27 to TRBJ2-3; D may be TRBD2 (6 bases). CDR1 and CDR2 from the germline V gene are MNHEY and SMNVEV (reference sequence). The CDR3 covers 16 residues. Trimming left V 4 bases short and J 3 bases short, with 17 bases between.

This sequence joins TRBV5-6 and TRBJ2-7; 7 bases match TRBD1. The J segment lost 3 bases and the V segment lost 5 bases, leaving 8 bases of the junction unmatched. Germline V lookup: CDR1 SGHDT, CDR2 YYEEEE. This CDR3 region has 14 residues. CDR3 coding DNA: TGTGCCAGCAGTTTCCAGGGGGACCTCTACGAGCAGTACTTC. Its translation: CASSFQGDLYEQYF.

The genes are TRBV9 and TRBJ2-2; D not resolved. Germline loops: CDR1 SGDLS, CDR2 YYNGEE. V lost 1 base and J lost 1, with 14 bases in between. The CDR3 spans 17 residues. The CDR3 loop is CASSVSVWRRNTGELFF. CDR3 coding DNA: TGTGCCAGCAGCGTATCAGTGTGGCGGCGGAACACCGGGGAGCTGTTTTTT.

This clone was detected only a few times. The chain couples TRBV5-8 to TRBJ2-7, with D maybe TRBD1 (6 bases). Trimming took off 4 bases at V and 2 bases at J, with 13 bases between the two ends. CDR1 is SGHTS and CDR2 is YDEGEE in the germline V gene. The CDR3 totals 14 residues. The DNA for the CDR3 is TGTGCCAGCAGCCTGATAGACAGGACCTACGAGCAGTACTTC. Amino acids: CASSLIDRTYEQYF. Combining the CDR3 with reference TRBV5-8 and TRBJ2-7 gives the whole variable domain EAGVTQSPTHLIKTRGQQATLRCSPISGHTSVYWYQQALGLGLQFLLWYDEGEERNRGNFPPRFSGRQFPNYSSELNVNALELEDSALYLCASSLIDRTYEQYFGPGTRLTVT.

By sample fraction, this clone is medium-sized. The chain links TRBV7-9 to TRBJ2-1; D assignment may be TRBD1 or TRBD2 (6 bases each). The CDR3 length is 14 residues. With 5 bases removed from V and 0 bases from J, the gap between germline ends came to 8 bases. Germline V gene lookup returns CDR1 SEHNR and CDR2 FQNEAQ (reference sequence). The DNA for the CDR3 is TGTGCCAGCAGCAGGGGGGCCTCCTACAATGAGCAGTTCTTC. Translation: CASSRGASYNEQFF.

This clone was counted between two and nine times. The CDR3 protein is CSVVGTGDTSSYNEQFF. The CDR3 DNA sequence: TGCAGCGTTGTTGGGACAGGGGATACTAGCTCCTACAATGAGCAGTTCTTC. V is TRBV29-1 and J is TRBJ2-1; TRBD1 matches at 10 bases. V shed 4 bases and J 0 bases; nucleotides not matched to a gene: 9. The CDR3 length is 17 residues. Germline values: CDR1 SQVTM, CDR2 ANQGSEA.

The J gene is TRBJ2-1, the V gene TRBV10-2, with TRBD1 identical over 9 bases. With 6 bases clipped from V and 3 bases from J, the junction kept 6 bases outside the gene matches. Germline values: CDR1 WSHSY, CDR2 SAAADI. The CDR3 extends over 15 amino acids. CDR3 sequence (DNA): TGCGCCAGCAGCCTACAGGGGGCCGTCTACAATGAGCAGTTCTTC. Encoded protein: CASSLQGAVYNEQFF.

By proportion, this clone is medium-sized. The chain's CDR3 is CASSPLVGEGSYGYTF. In nucleotides, the CDR3 is TGTGCCAGCAGCCCCCTCGTGGGTGAGGGTTCCTATGGCTACACCTTC. The genes are TRBV5-4 and TRBJ1-2, with no clear D. This CDR3 is built from 16 residues. The V and J ends lost 4 bases and 4 bases respectively, with 20 bases between them. Germline V lookup: CDR1 SGHNT, CDR2 YYREEE (reference sequence). Looking up the rest from reference TRBV5-4 and TRBJ1-2 gives the full variable domain: ETGVTQSPTHLIKTRGQQVTLRCSSQSGHNTVSWYQQALGQGPQFIFQYYREEENGRGNFPPRFSGLQFPNYSSELNVNALELDDSALYLCASSPLVGEGSYGYTFGSGTRLTVV.

This clone came up a few times. The chain carries TRBV6-5 and TRBJ2-1; D is unresolved. Germline V gene sequence: CDR1 MNHEY, CDR2 SVGAGI. The CDR3 loop spans 15 amino acids. V shed 3 bases and J shed 3 bases, with 12 bases lying between them. The CDR3 nucleotides read TGTGCCAGCAGTTATGGTCCCTCGAGCTACAATGAGCAGTTCTTC. This translates into CASSYGPSSYNEQFF.

CDR3 nucleotides: TGCGCCAGCAGCTTGGAGCGGCTCGGATGGGCGAGCACAGATACGCAGTATTTT. Translated: CASSLERLGWASTDTQYF. This chain connects TRBV5-1 to TRBJ2-3; D might be TRBD2 (5 bases). V dropped 0 bases and J dropped 0 bases, with 17 bases sitting between them. CDR1 and CDR2 (germline): SGHRS, YFSETQ. The CDR3 is 18 amino acids.

This clone was found a few times. V usage is TRBV18 and J usage is TRBJ2-4, with D maybe TRBD1 (5 bases). V lost 5 bases to trimming and J lost 8 bases, with 19 bases between them. The length of the CDR3 is 15 residues. Germline V lookup: CDR1 KGHSH, CDR2 LQKENI. DNA of the CDR3: TGTGCCAGCTCAACGCACTGGGGCGTGTGGGACATTCAGTACTTC. It translates to CASSTHWGVWDIQYF.

The chain links TRBV10-3 to TRBJ1-3; D possibly corresponds to TRBD1 (5 bases). Germline V gene data show CDR1 as ENHRY and CDR2 as SYGVKD. V lost 3 bases, J lost 2 bases, and 32 bases lay in between. The CDR3 extends over 22 amino acids. In nucleotides, the CDR3 is TGTGCCATCAGTGAAGTCGGTCAGGGCCGCAACAATTTAGGGTCTCCTGGAAACACCATATATTTT. It is translated as CAISEVGQGRNNLGSPGNTIYF.